A selection of T cell receptor beta chains follows, all from one sample in a study of response to subunit inactivated influenza vaccine. Each CDR3 protein gets one entry after TCRdb re-called the RT-PCR reads with MiXCR. The data contain hundreds of thousands of distinct CDR3 sequences, approximately 17% of them singletons. Sequences were derived from PBMCs from blood, sampled roughly 5 days after vaccination. Receptors originate from a man aged 50-59 years who received an inactivated influenza vaccine. Each CDR3 is given with its conserved first and last residue. D genes are given only for firm matches. Size values are once, few and many counts, or a class for expanded clones, and some rows have none.

CDR3 length: 16
J gene: TRBJ2-3
clone size: few
V gene: TRBV12-3/TRBV12-4
D gene: .
CDR3 protein: CASSPKWGAGTDTQYF
CDR3 DNA: TGTGCCAGCAGCCCAAAATGGGGGGCCGGCACAGATACGCAGTATTTT

CDR3 length: 13
J gene: TRBJ1-2
clone size: many
V gene: TRBV5-1
D gene: .
CDR3 protein: CASSLTGADGYTF
CDR3 DNA: TGCGCCAGCAGCTTAACTGGGGCGGATGGCTACACCTTC

CDR3 length: 15
J gene: TRBJ2-1
clone size: many
V gene: TRBV20-1
D gene: TRBD1
CDR3 protein: CSANSGTGVGNEQFF
CDR3 DNA: TGCAGTGCAAATTCCGGGACAGGGGTGGGTAATGAGCAGTTCTTC

CDR3 length: 15
J gene: TRBJ2-5
clone size: .
V gene: TRBV5-1
D gene: TRBD2
CDR3 protein: CASTPSGGSQETQYF
CDR3 DNA: TGCGCCAGCACCCCCTCGGGGGGGTCCCAAGAGACCCAGTACTTC

CDR3 length: 17
J gene: TRBJ2-1
clone size: few
V gene: TRBV4-2
D gene: .
CDR3 protein: CASSQAGLKSSYNEQFF
CDR3 DNA: TGTGCCAGCAGCCAAGCAGGACTAAAGAGCTCCTACAATGAGCAGTTCTTC

CDR3 length: 17
J gene: TRBJ1-6
clone size: .
V gene: TRBV11-2
D gene: TRBD1
CDR3 protein: CASSLVLAGTGDSPLHF
CDR3 DNA: TGTGCCAGCAGCTTAGTTCTCGCCGGGACAGGGGATTCACCCCTCCACTTT

CDR3 length: 15
J gene: TRBJ2-1
clone size: .
V gene: TRBV24-1
D gene: .
CDR3 protein: CATSPEGGGYNEQFF
CDR3 DNA: TGTGCCACCAGTCCGGAGGGCGGTGGCTACAATGAGCAGTTCTTC

CDR3 length: 13
J gene: TRBJ1-3
clone size: few
V gene: TRBV12-3/TRBV12-4
D gene: .
CDR3 protein: CASSLTRGNTIYF
CDR3 DNA: TGTGCCAGCAGTTTAACCAGGGGAAACACCATATATTTT

CDR3 length: 14
J gene: TRBJ2-7
clone size: .
V gene: TRBV27
D gene: TRBD1
CDR3 protein: CASSRRTGYYEQYF
CDR3 DNA: TGTGCCAGCAGTCGCCGGACAGGATACTACGAGCAGTACTTC

CDR3 length: 13
J gene: TRBJ1-5
clone size: .
V gene: TRBV10-3
D gene: .
CDR3 protein: CAINLDRNQPQHF
CDR3 DNA: TGTGCCATCAACTTAGACCGAAATCAGCCCCAGCATTTT

CDR3 length: 14
J gene: TRBJ2-1
clone size: few
V gene: TRBV18
D gene: .
CDR3 protein: CASSPPASHNEQFF
CDR3 DNA: TGTGCCAGCTCACCACCGGCCAGCCACAATGAGCAGTTCTTC

CDR3 length: 14
J gene: TRBJ2-7
clone size: few
V gene: TRBV7-2
D gene: TRBD2
CDR3 protein: CASSLALTAGEQYF
CDR3 DNA: TGTGCCAGCAGCTTAGCGTTAACAGCGGGGGAGCAGTACTTC

CDR3 length: 14
J gene: TRBJ1-2
clone size: many
V gene: TRBV5-6
D gene: .
CDR3 protein: CASSVGPSNYGYTF
CDR3 DNA: TGTGCCAGCAGCGTGGGACCGTCTAACTATGGCTACACCTTC

CDR3 length: 16
J gene: TRBJ2-3
clone size: .
V gene: TRBV15
D gene: TRBD2
CDR3 protein: CATSRRAGGTTDTQYF
CDR3 DNA: TGTGCCACCAGCAGACGAGCGGGAGGTACCACAGATACGCAGTATTTT

CDR3 length: 13
J gene: TRBJ2-5
clone size: .
V gene: TRBV10-3
D gene: .
CDR3 protein: CAISEPGIETQYF
CDR3 DNA: TGTGCCATCAGTGAGCCAGGGATCGAGACCCAGTACTTC

CDR3 length: 14
J gene: TRBJ1-1
clone size: few
V gene: TRBV6-1
D gene: TRBD1
CDR3 protein: CASRLDRVNTEAFF
CDR3 DNA: TGTGCCAGCAGGCTGGACAGGGTGAACACTGAAGCTTTCTTT

CDR3 length: 15
J gene: TRBJ2-2
clone size: .
V gene: TRBV20-1
D gene: .
CDR3 protein: CSARADSQNTGELFF
CDR3 DNA: TGCAGTGCTAGAGCGGACTCCCAGAACACCGGGGAGCTGTTTTTT

CDR3 length: 15
J gene: TRBJ2-5
clone size: .
V gene: TRBV2
D gene: TRBD1
CDR3 protein: CASIKTGGIVETQYF
CDR3 DNA: TGTGCCAGCATCAAGACAGGGGGAATTGTGGAGACCCAGTACTTC

CDR3 length: 14
J gene: TRBJ2-5
clone size: few
V gene: TRBV6-5
D gene: .
CDR3 protein: CASSYGGQLETQYF
CDR3 DNA: TGTGCCAGCAGTTACGGAGGACAGTTAGAGACCCAGTACTTC

CDR3 length: 17
J gene: TRBJ2-5
clone size: .
V gene: TRBV7-8
D gene: TRBD2
CDR3 protein: CASTSGSGSGFRETQYF
CDR3 DNA: TGTGCCAGCACCTCCGGGAGCGGGAGCGGTTTCCGAGAGACCCAGTACTTC

CDR3 length: 16
J gene: TRBJ2-3
clone size: .
V gene: TRBV18
D gene: .
CDR3 protein: CASSPRPNPVGDTQYF
CDR3 DNA: TGTGCCAGCTCACCCAGACCCAATCCCGTGGGAGATACGCAGTATTTT

CDR3 length: 12
J gene: TRBJ2-1
clone size: .
V gene: TRBV6-6
D gene: .
CDR3 protein: CASSSPAGTGFF
CDR3 DNA: TGTGCCAGCAGTTCCCCAGCTGGTACGGGGTTCTTC

CDR3 length: 15
J gene: TRBJ2-7
clone size: .
V gene: TRBV15
D gene: TRBD1
CDR3 protein: CATSRMPGQGNEQYF
CDR3 DNA: TGTGCCACCAGCAGGATGCCGGGACAGGGGAACGAGCAGTACTTC

CDR3 length: 15
J gene: TRBJ2-5
clone size: few
V gene: TRBV5-5
D gene: TRBD1
CDR3 protein: CASSLGGSNQETQYF
CDR3 DNA: TGTGCCAGCAGCTTAGGGGGCTCGAACCAAGAGACCCAGTACTTC

CDR3 length: 15
J gene: TRBJ2-1
clone size: few
V gene: TRBV9
D gene: TRBD2
CDR3 protein: CASSVGGGFYNEQFF
CDR3 DNA: TGTGCCAGCAGCGTAGGGGGGGGGTTTTACAATGAGCAGTTCTTC

CDR3 length: 15
J gene: TRBJ1-1
clone size: many
V gene: TRBV20-1
D gene: .
CDR3 protein: CSATTRTAMNTEAFF
CDR3 DNA: TGCAGTGCTACAACACGGACAGCCATGAACACTGAAGCTTTCTTT

CDR3 length: 12
J gene: TRBJ2-2
clone size: .
V gene: TRBV20-1
D gene: .
CDR3 protein: CSAKANTGELFF
CDR3 DNA: TGCAGTGCTAAAGCGAACACCGGGGAGCTGTTTTTT

CDR3 length: 14
J gene: TRBJ1-5
clone size: .
V gene: TRBV28
D gene: .
CDR3 protein: CASCLRRGNQPQHF
CDR3 DNA: TGTGCCAGCTGCCTTAGACGCGGCAATCAGCCCCAGCATTTT

CDR3 length: 18
J gene: TRBJ2-7
clone size: few
V gene: TRBV4-1
D gene: TRBD1
CDR3 protein: CASSQEKGLQGNGGEQYF
CDR3 DNA: TGCGCCAGCAGCCAAGAGAAAGGGTTACAGGGGAATGGTGGCGAGCAGTACTTC

CDR3 length: 13
J gene: TRBJ1-3
clone size: few
V gene: TRBV29-1
D gene: .
CDR3 protein: CSVVWAAGNTIYF
CDR3 DNA: TGCAGCGTTGTGTGGGCAGCGGGAAACACCATATATTTT

CDR3 length: 14
J gene: TRBJ2-1
clone size: many
V gene: TRBV5-1
D gene: .
CDR3 protein: CASSLARDDNEQFF
CDR3 DNA: TGCGCCAGCAGCTTGGCCAGGGACGACAATGAGCAGTTCTTC

CDR3 length: 13
J gene: TRBJ2-1
clone size: many
V gene: TRBV5-1
D gene: .
CDR3 protein: CASYEGPNNEQFF
CDR3 DNA: TGCGCCAGCTATGAGGGTCCCAACAATGAGCAGTTCTTC

CDR3 length: 14
J gene: TRBJ1-1
clone size: .
V gene: TRBV12-3/TRBV12-4
D gene: .
CDR3 protein: CASSYTSLNTEAFF
CDR3 DNA: TGTGCCAGCAGCTACACTTCTCTGAACACTGAAGCTTTCTTT

CDR3 length: 12
J gene: TRBJ2-1
clone size: .
V gene: TRBV29-1
D gene: .
CDR3 protein: CSVAARHLSQFF
CDR3 DNA: TGCAGCGTTGCGGCTCGCCATCTCTCCCAATTCTTC

CDR3 length: 15
J gene: TRBJ2-7
clone size: many
V gene: TRBV12-3/TRBV12-4
D gene: .
CDR3 protein: CASSWGPGVSYEQYF
CDR3 DNA: TGTGCCAGCAGTTGGGGCCCCGGGGTCTCCTACGAGCAGTACTTC

CDR3 length: 18
J gene: TRBJ2-1
clone size: few
V gene: TRBV5-1
D gene: TRBD2
CDR3 protein: CASSLAHRGLAGHNEQFF
CDR3 DNA: TGCGCCAGCAGCTTGGCTCACAGGGGCCTAGCGGGACACAATGAGCAGTTCTTC

CDR3 length: 13
J gene: TRBJ1-2
clone size: .
V gene: TRBV7-2
D gene: .
CDR3 protein: CASRLGVDYGYTF
CDR3 DNA: TGTGCCAGCAGATTAGGGGTAGACTATGGCTACACCTTC

CDR3 length: 15
J gene: TRBJ2-7
clone size: once
V gene: TRBV27
D gene: TRBD2
CDR3 protein: CASSRQGGDAYEQYF
CDR3 DNA: TGTGCCAGCAGTCGCCAGGGAGGGGACGCCTACGAGCAGTACTTC

CDR3 length: 12
J gene: TRBJ2-7
clone size: .
V gene: TRBV7-2
D gene: TRBD1
CDR3 protein: CASSRDRGPHGF
CDR3 DNA: TGTGCCAGCAGCAGGGACAGGGGCCCCCACGGCTTC

CDR3 length: 16
J gene: TRBJ2-5
clone size: few
V gene: TRBV7-9
D gene: TRBD2
CDR3 protein: CASSLVSTSGQETQYF
CDR3 DNA: TGTGCCAGCAGCTTAGTTTCGACTAGCGGACAAGAGACCCAGTACTTC

CDR3 length: 12
J gene: TRBJ2-3
clone size: few
V gene: TRBV12-3/TRBV12-4
D gene: .
CDR3 protein: CASSQSKDTQYF
CDR3 DNA: TGTGCCAGCAGTCAATCAAAGGATACGCAGTATTTT

CDR3 length: 15
J gene: TRBJ2-5
clone size: few
V gene: TRBV12-3/TRBV12-4
D gene: TRBD1
CDR3 protein: CASRGQGGFSETQYF
CDR3 DNA: TGTGCCAGCAGGGGACAGGGAGGTTTTTCGGAGACCCAGTACTTC

CDR3 length: 14
J gene: TRBJ1-2
clone size: few
V gene: TRBV10-3
D gene: .
CDR3 protein: CAISARGQDAGYTF
CDR3 DNA: TGTGCCATCAGTGCACGGGGCCAGGATGCTGGCTACACCTTC

CDR3 length: 12
J gene: TRBJ2-5
clone size: .
V gene: TRBV7-7
D gene: TRBD1
CDR3 protein: CASGQDRATQYF
CDR3 DNA: TGTGCTAGCGGCCAGGACAGGGCGACCCAGTACTTC

CDR3 length: 13
J gene: TRBJ2-1
clone size: .
V gene: TRBV15
D gene: .
CDR3 protein: CATSRAGGNVQFF
CDR3 DNA: TGTGCCACCAGCAGAGCTGGGGGTAATGTCCAGTTCTTC

CDR3 length: 16
J gene: TRBJ2-1
clone size: .
V gene: TRBV4-3
D gene: .
CDR3 protein: CASSQDLWGSYNEQFF
CDR3 DNA: TGCGCCAGCAGCCAAGATCTCTGGGGCTCCTACAATGAGCAGTTCTTC

CDR3 length: 12
J gene: TRBJ1-1
clone size: .
V gene: TRBV29-1
D gene: .
CDR3 protein: CSVGGQNTEAFF
CDR3 DNA: TGCAGCGTTGGGGGACAGAACACTGAAGCTTTCTTT

CDR3 length: 15
J gene: TRBJ1-1
clone size: few
V gene: TRBV28
D gene: .
CDR3 protein: CASSIIHLPNTEAFF
CDR3 DNA: TGTGCCAGCTCAATAATCCACCTCCCGAACACTGAAGCTTTCTTT

CDR3 length: 15
J gene: TRBJ1-4
clone size: .
V gene: TRBV4-2
D gene: .
CDR3 protein: CASSQPGHTNEKLFF
CDR3 DNA: TGTGCCAGCAGCCAACCGGGACACACGAATGAAAAACTGTTTTTT

CDR3 length: 14
J gene: TRBJ1-6
clone size: .
V gene: TRBV12-3/TRBV12-4
D gene: TRBD1
CDR3 protein: CASKKGQGTRPLHF
CDR3 DNA: TGTGCCAGCAAAAAGGGACAGGGGACTCGGCCCCTCCACTTT

CDR3 length: 18
J gene: TRBJ2-1
clone size: few
V gene: TRBV12-3/TRBV12-4
D gene: TRBD1
CDR3 protein: CASSWQGALFFSYNEQFF
CDR3 DNA: TGTGCCAGCAGTTGGCAGGGGGCCTTATTCTTCTCCTACAATGAGCAGTTCTTC

CDR3 length: 12
J gene: TRBJ2-5
clone size: many
V gene: TRBV7-8
D gene: .
CDR3 protein: CASTLRFETQYF
CDR3 DNA: TGTGCCAGCACATTGCGTTTCGAGACCCAGTACTTC